This T cell receptor beta chain emerged from a study of circulating and synovial CD4+ cells in juvenile arthritis. V shed 2 bases and J 2 bases; nucleotides not matched to a gene: 8. Germline V gene data show CDR1 as SGHTA and CDR2 as FQGTGA. The CDR3 length is 16 residues. Using immunoSEQ multiplex PCR, the repertoire was profiled, and TCRdb retains in-frame clones only, with some absent. The sample shows 30,000 to 40,000 clones, about 96% of them seen only once. This rearrangement joins TRBV7-3 to TRBJ2-7; 8 nucleotides match TRBD1. This clonotype was sampled from a human donor with juvenile idiopathic arthritis. Specimen: CD4+ T cells from blood. CDR3 residues: CASSLSPSTGAYEQYF. Here the CDR3 DNA reads TGTGCCAGCAGCTTATCGCCCTCGACAGGGGCCTACGAGCAGTACTTC.